The T cell receptor beta chain under discussion was sequenced for a study of cytomegalovirus exposure and HLA in healthy donors. Whole-study results and caveats: Prediction of most subjects' HLA-A and HLA-B alleles by TCR beta sequences was reportedly accurate. In all likelihood, a cluster of highly shared sequence variants was a sequencing artifact.

PCR was performed using 60 Vbeta and 13 Jbeta primers. In the study's own analysis: Roughly 80 million unique TCR beta chains, roughly 12 million shared, were counted in a later analysis. Sequenced by immunoSEQ multiplex PCR; TCRdb stores in-frame clones only, minus some. V, J and clone size reflect that table, while D and trimming were determined from the DNA. The table shows 95,000 to 100,000 clones, with 75% occurring only once. To note about this clone: Antigen specificity is unknown.

The CDR3 is made up of 18 amino acids. Germline V gene data show CDR1 as MGHRA and CDR2 as YSYEKL. The junction had 10 bases not matched to a gene; V was cut back by 0 bases and J by 0 bases. The V gene is TRBV4-1, the J gene TRBJ1-1; 7 bases fit TRBD1. Sample: PBMCs. This sequence was found in a man aged 50 or older in good health and CMV-seronegative. This CDR3 reads CASSQDLGTDAMNTEAFF. CDR3 DNA sequence: TGCGCCAGCAGCCAAGATCTAGGGACAGACGCTATGAACACTGAAGCTTTCTTT.